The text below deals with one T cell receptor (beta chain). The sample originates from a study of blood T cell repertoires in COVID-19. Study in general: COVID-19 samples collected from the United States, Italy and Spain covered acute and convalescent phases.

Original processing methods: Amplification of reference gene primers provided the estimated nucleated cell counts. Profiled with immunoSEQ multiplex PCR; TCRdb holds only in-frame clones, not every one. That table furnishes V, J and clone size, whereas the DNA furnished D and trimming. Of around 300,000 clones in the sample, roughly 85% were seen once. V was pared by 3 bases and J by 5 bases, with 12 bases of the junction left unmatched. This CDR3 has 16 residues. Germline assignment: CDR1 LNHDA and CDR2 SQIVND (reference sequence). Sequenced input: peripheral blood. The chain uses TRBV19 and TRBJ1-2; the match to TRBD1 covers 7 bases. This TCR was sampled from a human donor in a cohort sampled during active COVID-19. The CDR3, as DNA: TGTGCCAGTAGTATCCTCCGACAGGGCAATAGGTATGGCTACACCTTC. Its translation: CASSILRQGNRYGYTF.